This paragraph reports one T cell receptor (beta chain). Its matching antigen is unknown. This entry comes from a study of cytomegalovirus exposure and HLA in healthy donors. Study results and limitations: Some TCR beta chains (over 150 of them) were listed as cytomegalovirus-associated. Across donors, sequencing depth was assumed by presence/absence analyses to be roughly uniform. Previous analysis showed most TCR beta V segments were productive about 87% or about 30% of the time.

CDR1 and CDR2 (germline): SGHNT, YYREEE (reference sequence). The germline V and J ends were trimmed by 2 bases and 6 bases, with 12 bases remaining between them. The length of the CDR3 is 13 residues. The PCR used 60 Vbeta and 13 Jbeta primers. In the original workflow: Tens of millions of unique TCR beta chains, about 11 million of them shared, were counted by a later analysis. Measured with immunoSEQ multiplex PCR; TCRdb has only the in-frame clones, and not every one. That table supplies the V and J calls and clone size; D and trimming were determined from the DNA. The table for this sample gives some 96,000 clones.

Sequenced material: PBMCs. The sequence was collected from a woman in her twenties or thirties in good health and CMV-seronegative. The chain employs TRBV5-4 and TRBJ2-7; the D is unclear. For the CDR3, the DNA is TGTGCCAGCAGCTTAATTGAGGCATCCGAGCAGTACTTC. Translating it yields CASSLIEASEQYF.